This T cell receptor (beta chain) originates from a study of Graves' ophthalmopathy and Graves' hyperthyroidism. Study context: Stable hyperthyroidism was defined by absence of ophthalmopathy within 18 months of follow-up.

This clonotype has ten or more counts. CDR1 is SGHVS, CDR2 FNYEAQ, per germline. The CDR3 length is 14 residues. The trim removed 8 bases at V and 5 bases at J, leaving 10 bases unmatched. TCR beta CDR3 regions were amplified from RNA transcripts. RT-PCR with HTBI primers came first, then second-round multiplex PCR. From the multiplex PCR reads, TCRdb called clonotypes with MiXCR, one entry per CDR3 protein. The sample comprises around 1,000,000 distinct CDR3 sequences, less than 45% of which are singletons, and more than 9.5% rests with the top ten. The rearrangement links TRBV7-6 to TRBJ1-1; TRBD1 matches at 8 bases. The source material was peripheral blood or thyroid tissue (not recorded which). The clonotype was recovered from an adult man with Graves' hyperthyroidism. CDR3 loop: CASGTSGGVTEAFF. CDR3 DNA: TGTGCCAGCGGTACTTCAGGGGGCGTGACTGAAGCTTTCTTT.